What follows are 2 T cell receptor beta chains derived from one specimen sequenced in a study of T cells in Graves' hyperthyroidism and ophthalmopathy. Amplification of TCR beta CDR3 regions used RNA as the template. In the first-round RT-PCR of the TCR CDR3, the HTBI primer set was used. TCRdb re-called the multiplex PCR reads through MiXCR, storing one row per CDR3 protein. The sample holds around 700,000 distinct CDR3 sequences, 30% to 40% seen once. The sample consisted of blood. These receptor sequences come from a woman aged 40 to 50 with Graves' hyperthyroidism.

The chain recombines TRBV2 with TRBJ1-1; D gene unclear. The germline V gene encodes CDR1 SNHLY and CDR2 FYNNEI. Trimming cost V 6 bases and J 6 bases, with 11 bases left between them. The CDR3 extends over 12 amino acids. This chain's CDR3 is CASRYYGAEAFF. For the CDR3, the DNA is TGTGCCAGCAGATACTACGGGGCTGAAGCTTTCTTT. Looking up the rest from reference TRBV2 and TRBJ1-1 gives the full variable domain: EPEVTQTPSHQVTQMGQEVILRCVPISNHLYFYWYRQILGQKVEFLVSFYNNEISEKSEIFDDQFSVERPDGSNFTLKIRSTKLEDSAMYFCASRYYGAEAFFGQGTRLTVV.

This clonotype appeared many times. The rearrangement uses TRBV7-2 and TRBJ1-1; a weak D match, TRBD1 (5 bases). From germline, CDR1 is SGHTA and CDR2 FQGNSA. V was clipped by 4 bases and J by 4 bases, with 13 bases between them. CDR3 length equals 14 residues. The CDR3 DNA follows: TGTGCCAGCAGCTCCAGGGAGGTAGGCACTGAAGCTTTCTTT. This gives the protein CASSSREVGTEAFF.